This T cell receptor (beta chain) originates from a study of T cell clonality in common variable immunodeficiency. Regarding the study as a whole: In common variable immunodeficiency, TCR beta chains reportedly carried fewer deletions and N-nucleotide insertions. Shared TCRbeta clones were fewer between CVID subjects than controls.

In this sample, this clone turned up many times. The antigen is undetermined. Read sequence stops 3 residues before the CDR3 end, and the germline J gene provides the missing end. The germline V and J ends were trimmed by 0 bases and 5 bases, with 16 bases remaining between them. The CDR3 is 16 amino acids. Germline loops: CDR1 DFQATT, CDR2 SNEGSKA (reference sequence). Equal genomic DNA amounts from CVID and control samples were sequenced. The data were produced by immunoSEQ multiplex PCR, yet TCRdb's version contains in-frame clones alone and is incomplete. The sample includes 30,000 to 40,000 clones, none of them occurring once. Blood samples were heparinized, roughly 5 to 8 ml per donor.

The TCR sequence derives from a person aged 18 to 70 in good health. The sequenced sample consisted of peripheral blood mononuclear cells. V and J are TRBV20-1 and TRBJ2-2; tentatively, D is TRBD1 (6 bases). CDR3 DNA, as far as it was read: TGCAGTGCTAGAGATTACGAGACAGGTTCAACCGGGGAG. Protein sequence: CSARDYETGSTGE. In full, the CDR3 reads CSARDYETGSTGELFF.